Each of the 21 T cell receptor beta chains below was sequenced from the same sample in a study of blood T cell repertoires in COVID-19. Sequencing was performed with immunoSEQ multiplex PCR; in TCRdb, only in-frame clones are kept and a portion is missing. This sample has 190,000 or so clones, with approximately 87% found just once. The specimen sequenced was peripheral blood. The receptors stem from a woman between 65 and 79 years old with acute or convalescent COVID-19.

J is TRBJ2-1 and V is TRBV4-3; 8 positions agree with TRBD1. The J segment lost 2 bases and the V segment lost 1 base, leaving 1 base of the junction unmatched. CDR1 LGHNA and CDR2 YSLEER come from the germline V gene. This CDR3 contains 15 residues. DNA of the CDR3: TGCGCCAGCAGCCAAGGGACAGGGACCTACAATGAGCAGTTCTTC. Translated: CASSQGTGTYNEQFF.

The chain recombines TRBV4-3 with TRBJ1-2, with D tentatively TRBD1 (6 bases). The germline V and J ends were trimmed by 0 bases and 3 bases, with 14 bases remaining between them. Germline V gives CDR1 LGHNA, CDR2 YSLEER. This CDR3 is 16 amino acids long. This CDR3 reads CASSQDSQGMDYGYTF. Written as DNA, the CDR3 is TGCGCCAGCAGCCAAGATTCCCAGGGGATGGACTATGGCTACACCTTC.

This clone has more than one count but fewer than ten. The chain combines TRBV13 with TRBJ2-7, with 11 nucleotides matching TRBD2. V shed 4 bases and J 6 bases; nucleotides not matched to a gene: 5. From germline, CDR1 is PRHDT and CDR2 FYEKMQ (reference sequence). The CDR3 spans 14 residues. The CDR3 DNA follows: TGTGCCAGCAGCTCTGATAGCGGGAGGGGCGAGCAGTACTTC. Translating gives CASSSDSGRGEQYF.

The chain has TRBV6-2 or TRBV6-3 and TRBJ1-5; D is possibly TRBD1 (5 bases). V lost 5 bases and J 1 base, leaving 18 bases between the germline ends. CDR3 length equals 17 residues. The V gene's germline CDR1 is MNHEY and CDR2 SVGEGT. The CDR3: CASSPGGTTGSNQPQHF. As DNA, the CDR3 is TGTGCCAGCAGTCCCGGAGGGACTACGGGAAGCAATCAGCCCCAGCATTTT.

The V call is TRBV5-1, the J call TRBJ1-1; TRBD1 matches at 7 bases. The CDR3 has 15 residues. Germline V gene lookup returns CDR1 SGHRS and CDR2 YFSETQ. After removal of 3 bases from V and 8 bases from J, the junction contained 13 bases not matched to a gene. The CDR3 reads CASSWGHGTDGEAFF. The CDR3 DNA reads TGCGCCAGCAGCTGGGGCCACGGGACAGATGGGGAAGCTTTCTTT.

CDR3 sequence reads: CASNRGSGDTQYF. The CDR3 bases are TGTGCCAGCAACCGGGGTTCGGGAGATACGCAGTATTTT. The chain links TRBV7-8 to TRBJ2-3, with D perhaps matching TRBD2 (5 bases). Germline CDR1 reads SGHVS; CDR2 reads FQNEAQ. The CDR3 is 13 amino acids. Between the trimmed V and J ends, which lost 7 bases and 5 bases, there was a span of 13 bases.

This chain joins TRBV5-1 and TRBJ1-1, with TRBD1 as a possible D gene (6 bases). The CDR3 sequence is 16 residues long. Trimming pared 1 base from V and 2 bases from J, leaving 15 bases between. Germline-derived CDR1 and CDR2 are SGHRS and YFSETQ. CDR3 loop: CASSLTGTTFNTEAFF. The CDR3 DNA follows: TGCGCCAGCAGCTTGACCGGGACAACTTTTAACACTGAAGCTTTCTTT.

The chain carries TRBV21-1 and TRBJ1-1. TRBV21-1 is shown as a pseudogene. This CDR3 is built from 15 residues. The CDR3 here is CASSKIGDGNTEAFF. The CDR3 DNA is TGTGCCAGCAGCAAGATAGGAGACGGGAACACTGAAGCTTTCTTT.

A few counts support this clone. This chain links TRBV5-6 with TRBJ1-2; no clear D gene. Germline assignment: CDR1 SGHDT and CDR2 YYEEEE. This CDR3 comprises 15 residues. Trimming took off 0 bases at V and 1 base at J, with 10 bases between the two ends. CDR3: CASSLGHQINYGYTF. CDR3 coding DNA: TGTGCCAGCAGCTTGGGCCACCAGATTAACTATGGCTACACCTTC.

This chain uses TRBV4-2 with TRBJ2-1, with 7 bases lining up with TRBD1. Germline loops: CDR1 LGHNA, CDR2 YNFKEQ. J lost 0 bases, V lost 3 bases, and 5 bases had no gene match. The CDR3 totals 16 residues. CDR3 residues: CASSHLQGSSYNEQFF. The CDR3 coding sequence is TGTGCCAGCAGCCATTTACAGGGGAGCTCCTACAATGAGCAGTTCTTC.

The V and J genes are TRBV2 and TRBJ1-2; the match to TRBD1 covers 10 bases. The CDR3 consists of 17 residues. Germline loops: CDR1 SNHLY, CDR2 FYNNEI. V trimming: 3 bases; J trimming: 5 bases; junction bases outside the gene matches: 12. CDR3 DNA sequence: TGTGCCAGCAGTGACCCCGGGACAGGGGTCGGTGCATATGGCTACACCTTC. Translated: CASSDPGTGVGAYGYTF.

The V and J genes are TRBV6-5 and TRBJ2-2, with D possibly being TRBD1 (5 bases). Between the trimmed V and J ends, which lost 6 bases and 6 bases, there was a span of 14 bases. The germline gives CDR1 MNHEY, CDR2 SVGAGI. The CDR3 is made up of 14 amino acids. The CDR3 loop reads CASRAPGISGELFF. CDR3 DNA: TGTGCCAGCAGGGCTCCAGGGATCTCCGGGGAGCTGTTTTTT.

The rearrangement uses TRBV6-6 and TRBJ1-2; 8 positions agree with TRBD1. CDR1 and CDR2 from the germline V gene are MNHNY and SVGAGI (reference sequence). V was pared by 5 bases and J by 9 bases, with 11 bases of the junction left unmatched. The CDR3 runs to 14 residues. The CDR3 DNA reads TGTGCCAGCAGTCCACAACAGGGGGTGGTTAGCTACACCTTC. Encoded protein: CASSPQQGVVSYTF.

The V gene is TRBV2, the J gene TRBJ1-1; 8 nucleotides agree with TRBD1. The CDR3 contains 12 residues. Germline V CDR1 and CDR2: SNHLY, FYNNEI. V trimming: 5 bases; J trimming: 7 bases; junction bases outside the gene matches: 3. CDR3 sequence reads: CASSLTGVEAFF. The CDR3 nucleotides read TGTGCCAGCAGTTTGACAGGGGTTGAAGCTTTCTTT.

This CDR3 reads CASSRTSGGAIIQYF. CDR3 DNA sequence: TGTGCCAGCAGTCGAACTAGCGGGGGGGCCATCATTCAGTACTTC. This sequence joins TRBV6-2 or TRBV6-3 and TRBJ2-4, with 13 bases matching TRBD2. Germline V gives CDR1 MNHEY, CDR2 SVGEGT. This CDR3 spans 15 amino acids. The V gene end was trimmed by 5 bases and the J gene end by 9 bases; junction bases not matched to a gene: 7.

This clone was detected a few times. The chain has TRBV6-5 and TRBJ1-2, with unresolved D. This CDR3 contains 13 residues. CDR1 MNHEY and CDR2 SVGAGI come from the germline V gene. Trimming removed 5 bases at V and 8 bases at J, with 15 bases between. The CDR3 spells CASSQTYLEGYTF. The CDR3 DNA reads TGTGCCAGCAGTCAAACCTACCTGGAGGGCTACACCTTC.

V gene TRBV6-2 or TRBV6-3 combines with J gene TRBJ1-6; D is uncertain. V was shortened by 7 bases and J by 10 bases, with 17 bases between the two germline ends. The CDR3 consists of 14 residues. Germline V lookup: CDR1 MNHEY, CDR2 SVGEGT. The DNA of the CDR3 is TGTGCCAGCACCCCCGCCACGGCGGGGTCACCCCTCCACTTT. The encoded protein is CASTPATAGSPLHF.

This chain connects TRBV18 to TRBJ1-1; 7 nucleotides match TRBD1. J was trimmed by 8 bases and V by 5 bases; bases with no gene match: 8. This CDR3 region has 13 residues. CDR1 is KGHSH, CDR2 LQKENI, per germline. The CDR3 nucleotides are TGTGCCAGCTCATCGCAACAGGGGACGGAAGCTTTCTTT. It specifies CASSSQQGTEAFF.

This chain uses TRBV7-9 with TRBJ2-2; 13 nucleotides match TRBD2. The germline V gene encodes CDR1 SEHNR and CDR2 FQNEAQ (reference sequence). The CDR3 totals 15 residues. V gave up 3 bases and J gave up 6 bases; unmatched junction bases: 1. CDR3 sequence (DNA): TGTGCCAGCAGCTTGGGGACTAGCGGGGCCGGGGAGCTGTTTTTT. Translated: CASSLGTSGAGELFF.

The chain joins TRBV7-2 to TRBJ1-4; D is unclear. Germline V gene sequence: CDR1 SGHTA, CDR2 FQGNSA. The CDR3 spans 15 residues. Trimming took 0 bases from V and 3 from J, leaving 8 bases between them. The DNA of the CDR3 is TGTGCCAGCAGCTTAGCGCCGGGAGCTAATGAAAAACTGTTTTTT. Protein sequence: CASSLAPGANEKLFF.

The gene calls are TRBV28 and TRBJ2-2; TRBD1 aligns across 9 bases. The CDR3 length is 17 residues. Per the germline V gene, CDR1 is MDHEN and CDR2 is SYDVKM. V was clipped by 5 bases and J by 4 bases; unmatched bases: 11. The CDR3 nucleotides read TGTGCCAGCAGTCTGAGGGGACAGGGCATTCGCACCGGGGAGCTGTTTTTT. Residues: CASSLRGQGIRTGELFF.